This T cell receptor (beta chain) was captured by sequencing in a study of T cell repertoires in cytomegalovirus infection. Study-wide context: Through public TCR beta signatures, both CMV infection and matching HLA type were indicated.

V gave up 0 bases and J gave up 5 bases; unmatched junction bases: 3. This CDR3 has 14 residues. A remark on this clonotype: The antigen is unknown.

TCRdb re-called the reads with MiXCR, one entry per CDR3 protein. The sample holds about half a million distinct CDR3 sequences, about two fifths seen once. Points from the study as a whole: What dominated the ex vivo response were HLA-C-restricted CMV-specific TCR beta clonotypes.

The chain couples TRBV23-1 to TRBJ1-2; 7 nucleotides match TRBD1. TRBV23-1 is reported as an ORF; its role is uncertain. The sample consisted of cultured PBMCs, taken from culture after CMV antigen stimulation. This clonotype was sampled from a human donor in good health (CMV status not recorded). Some clones in this sample may be carry-over from other donors' samples. The CDR3 nucleotides are TGCGCCAGCAGTCAATCGGCAGGGGGGTATGGCTACACCTTC. Protein: CASSQSAGGYGYTF.